This T cell receptor beta chain stems from a study of T-cell memory formation after mild COVID-19. Study-wide context: Largely, the TCR clusters proved donor specific.

The CDR3 covers 16 residues. Germline V CDR1 and CDR2: SGHVS, FNYEAQ. Trimming took 10 bases from V and 3 from J, leaving 21 bases between them. Comments on this clonotype: Its specificity is unknown.

TCRdb recomputed calls from the 5' RACE reads with MiXCR, one row per CDR3 protein. The repertoire consists of 190,000 or so distinct CDR3 sequences, with 20% to 25% occurring once and the leading ten covering under 30%. The study, taken as a whole, reports: Contracting CD4+ clones were located mainly in CM and EM, and CD8+ clones in EMRA.

Material for sequencing was PBMCs or a T cell subset sorted from them (not recorded which). The TCR was taken from an adult woman who had mild COVID-19 (a few samples of this study predate the infection). Cell type and time point are not known. The chain carries TRBV7-6 and TRBJ2-2; D ambiguous. In DNA form, the CDR3 reads TGTGCCACCTTCGGAAAAACCCTGACCTACACCGGGGAGCTGTTTTTT. The encoded protein is CATFGKTLTYTGELFF.